The 6 T cell receptor beta chains in this list originate from one sample, sequenced in a study of blood T cell repertoires in COVID-19. TCRdb's table, derived via immunoSEQ multiplex PCR, lists solely in-frame clones and lacks some. The repertoire holds around 150,000 clones, with 85% as singletons. The sample consisted of peripheral blood. The receptors come from a human donor with acute or convalescent COVID-19. The donor label of this sample is uncertain.

The chain recombines TRBV11-3 with TRBJ1-5; D remains ambiguous. V was shortened by 5 bases and J by 6 bases, with 14 bases between the two germline ends. The CDR3 extends over 14 amino acids. Per germline, CDR1 SGHNT and CDR2 YENEEA. CDR3 nucleotides: TGTGCCAGCAGCCCCTCCCCCCGGGGTCAGCCCCAGCATTTT. The encoded protein is CASSPSPRGQPQHF.

The gene calls are TRBV7-9 and TRBJ2-7; a possible D gene is TRBD2 (6 bases). Germline-derived CDR1 and CDR2 are SEHNR and FQNEAQ (reference sequence). With 5 bases removed from V and 4 bases from J, the gap between germline ends came to 21 bases. The CDR3 consists of 16 residues. Here the CDR3 DNA reads TGTGCCAGCAGCCACGCCGGTCGTCGGGGGAAATACGAGCAGTACTTC. This gives the protein CASSHAGRRGKYEQYF.

V is TRBV6-2 or TRBV6-3 and J is TRBJ2-5; 8 nucleotides align to TRBD1. This CDR3 comprises 16 residues. V shed 0 bases, J shed 4 bases, and the junction held 7 bases outside the gene matches. The germline V gene encodes CDR1 MNHEY and CDR2 SVGEGT. CDR3 sequence: CASSYSLGQGGETQYF. For the CDR3, the DNA is TGTGCCAGCAGTTACTCACTCGGACAGGGAGGAGAGACCCAGTACTTC.

The chain links TRBV7-2 to TRBJ1-5; D is unclear. The CDR3 runs to 14 residues. Germline-derived CDR1 and CDR2 are SGHTA and FQGNSA. The ends were cut back, 2 bases at V and 2 bases at J, with 7 bases in the middle. The CDR3 sequence is CASSLSRGNQPQHF. As DNA, the CDR3 is TGTGCCAGCAGCTTAAGTCGCGGCAATCAGCCCCAGCATTTT.

This chain connects TRBV19 to TRBJ1-5, with TRBD1 matching over 11 bases. Germline assignment: CDR1 LNHDA and CDR2 SQIVND (reference sequence). V lost 4 bases and J lost 9; bases outside the gene matches: 17. This CDR3 contains 18 residues. CDR3: CASSTRYQWTGGHSPQHF. The CDR3 DNA is TGTGCCAGTAGTACTAGGTACCAATGGACAGGGGGCCATTCGCCCCAGCATTTT.

The V and J genes are TRBV7-8 and TRBJ1-5; D is perhaps TRBD1 (5 bases). This CDR3 has 15 residues. Deletions cut 4 bases from V and 2 bases from J, with 12 bases between. Germline CDR1 SGHVS, CDR2 FQNEAQ. The DNA for the CDR3 is TGTGCCAGCAGCTCGGACAACCCGGGCAATCAGCCCCAGCATTTT. Translation: CASSSDNPGNQPQHF.